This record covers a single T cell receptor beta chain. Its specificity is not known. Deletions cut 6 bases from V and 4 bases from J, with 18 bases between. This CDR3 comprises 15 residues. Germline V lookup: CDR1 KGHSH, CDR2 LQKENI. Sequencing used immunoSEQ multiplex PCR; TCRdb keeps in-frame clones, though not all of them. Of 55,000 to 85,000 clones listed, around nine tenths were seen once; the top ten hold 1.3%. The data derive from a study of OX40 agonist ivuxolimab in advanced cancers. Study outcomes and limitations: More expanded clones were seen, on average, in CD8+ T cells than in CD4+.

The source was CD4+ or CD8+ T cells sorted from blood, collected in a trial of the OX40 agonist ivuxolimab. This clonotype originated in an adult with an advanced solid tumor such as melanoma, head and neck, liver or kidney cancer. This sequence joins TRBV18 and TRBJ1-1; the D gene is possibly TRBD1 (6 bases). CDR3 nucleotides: TGTGCCAGCTCCCCCCGGGCAAGCAGGGGCACTGAAGCTTTCTTT. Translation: CASSPRASRGTEAFF.